Sequencing of this T cell receptor (beta chain) was carried out in a study of blood T cells in healthy people across ages. The wider study: Template switching caught about one barcoded beta molecule for each two T cells. Findings and limits, study-wide: Among long-lived donors, naive CD4+ cells were more numerous and diversity higher than in aged donors. Conclusively comparing naive with antigen-experienced cells was impossible with unsorted PBMCs.

After removal of 0 bases from V and 5 bases from J, the junction contained 16 bases not matched to a gene. This CDR3 is built from 19 residues. Germline V gene data show CDR1 as LGHDT and CDR2 as YNNKEL (reference sequence). A second PCR of 7 to 11 cycles used a sample-barcoded 5' primer and a J-beta primer mix. A single record per CDR3 protein comes from TCRdb applying MiXCR to the 5' RACE reads. The sample lists 800,000 or so distinct CDR3 sequences; around 68% were seen once. Remarks on this clonotype: Its antigen is undetermined.

The clonotype originates from a young man in good health. The genes are TRBV3-1 and TRBJ2-3; 8 nucleotides agree with TRBD2. Sequencing used blood. In nucleotides, the CDR3 is TGTGCCAGCAGCCAAGACGAACTAGCGGCCCGTCTCCCGGGAGATACGCAGTATTTT. Its protein product is CASSQDELAARLPGDTQYF.